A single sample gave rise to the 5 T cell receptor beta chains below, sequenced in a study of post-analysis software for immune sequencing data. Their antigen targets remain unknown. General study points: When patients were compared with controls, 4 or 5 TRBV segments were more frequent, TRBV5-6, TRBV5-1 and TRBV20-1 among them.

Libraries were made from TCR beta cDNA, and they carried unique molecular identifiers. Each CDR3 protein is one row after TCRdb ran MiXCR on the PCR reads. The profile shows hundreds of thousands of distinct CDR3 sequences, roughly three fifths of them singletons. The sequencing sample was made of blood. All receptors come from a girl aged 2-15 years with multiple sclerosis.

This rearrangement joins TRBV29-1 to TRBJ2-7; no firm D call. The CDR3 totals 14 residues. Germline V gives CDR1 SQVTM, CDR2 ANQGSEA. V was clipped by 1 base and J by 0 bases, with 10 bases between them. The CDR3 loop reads CSVEVQSPSYEQYF. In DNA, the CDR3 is TGCAGCGTTGAAGTGCAGAGCCCCTCCTACGAGCAGTACTTC.

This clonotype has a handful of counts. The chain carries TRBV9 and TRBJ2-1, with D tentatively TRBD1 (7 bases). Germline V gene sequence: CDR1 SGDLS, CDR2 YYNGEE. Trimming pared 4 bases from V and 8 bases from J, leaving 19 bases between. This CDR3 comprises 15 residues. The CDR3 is CASSPGDGGGHEQFF. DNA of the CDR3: TGTGCCAGCAGCCCTGGCGACGGAGGGGGCCATGAGCAGTTCTTC.

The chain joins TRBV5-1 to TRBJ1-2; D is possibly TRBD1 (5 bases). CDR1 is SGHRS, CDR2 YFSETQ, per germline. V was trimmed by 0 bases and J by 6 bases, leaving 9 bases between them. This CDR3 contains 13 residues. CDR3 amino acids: CASSLVSGNGYTF. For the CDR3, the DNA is TGCGCCAGCAGCTTGGTTTCAGGGAATGGCTACACCTTC.

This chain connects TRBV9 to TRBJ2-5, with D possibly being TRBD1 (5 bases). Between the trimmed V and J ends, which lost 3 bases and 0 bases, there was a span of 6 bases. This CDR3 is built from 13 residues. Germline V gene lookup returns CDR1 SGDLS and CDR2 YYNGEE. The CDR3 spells CASSEGNQETQYF. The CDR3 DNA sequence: TGTGCCAGCAGCGAGGGGAACCAAGAGACCCAGTACTTC. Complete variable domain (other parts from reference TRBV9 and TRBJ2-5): DSGVTQTPKHLITATGQRVTLRCSPRSGDLSVYWYQQSLDQGLQFLIQYYNGEERAKGNILERFSAQQFPDLHSELNLSSLELGDSALYFCASSEGNQETQYFGPGTRLLVL.

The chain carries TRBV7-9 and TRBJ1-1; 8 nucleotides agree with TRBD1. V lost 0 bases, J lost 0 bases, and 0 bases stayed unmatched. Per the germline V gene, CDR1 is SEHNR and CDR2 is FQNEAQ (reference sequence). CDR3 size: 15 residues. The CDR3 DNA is TGTGCCAGCAGCTTAGCGACAGGGGTGAACACTGAAGCTTTCTTT. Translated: CASSLATGVNTEAFF.